This entry features one T cell receptor (beta chain) sequence. As yet, its antigen is unknown. This CDR3 has 12 amino acids. Trimming left V 11 bases short and J 4 bases short, with 12 bases between. Germline loops: CDR1 MNHNS, CDR2 SASEGT. The data belong to a study of OX40 agonist ivuxolimab in advanced cancers. The wider study: Melanoma, hepatocellular carcinoma, head and neck or renal cell cancer occurred in dose-escalation patients.

General observations from the study: Certain nonresponding patients likewise had low normalized T-cell clonal expansion.

Profiled with immunoSEQ multiplex PCR; TCRdb holds only in-frame clones, not every one. Of 30,000 to 40,000 clones in the sample, about 92% are singletons; the top ten hold about 34%. Patients were ineligible given autoimmune disease history or systemic immunosuppression. Blood was sampled at baseline, cycle 4 day 1, and cycle 7 day 1. The sample in question was CD4+ or CD8+ T cells sorted from blood, obtained in a trial of the OX40 agonist ivuxolimab. The receptor comes from an adult with an advanced solid tumor such as melanoma, head and neck, liver or kidney cancer. V is TRBV6-1 and J is TRBJ2-1; D might be TRBD1 (5 bases). The DNA for the CDR3 is TGTGCCGGCAAGACAGATTACAATGAGCAGTTCTTC. Its protein product is CAGKTDYNEQFF.